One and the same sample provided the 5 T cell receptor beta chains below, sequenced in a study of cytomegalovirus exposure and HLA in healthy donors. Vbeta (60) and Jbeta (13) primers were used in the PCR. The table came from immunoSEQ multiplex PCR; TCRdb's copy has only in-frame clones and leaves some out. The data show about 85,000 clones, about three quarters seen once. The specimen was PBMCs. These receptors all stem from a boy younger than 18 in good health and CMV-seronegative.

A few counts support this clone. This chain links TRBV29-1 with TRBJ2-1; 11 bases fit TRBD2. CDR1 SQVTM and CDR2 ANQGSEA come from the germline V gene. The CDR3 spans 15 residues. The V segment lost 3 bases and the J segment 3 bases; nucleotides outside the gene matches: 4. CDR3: CSVEPGLADYNEQFF. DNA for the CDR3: TGCAGCGTTGAGCCGGGACTAGCGGACTACAATGAGCAGTTCTTC.

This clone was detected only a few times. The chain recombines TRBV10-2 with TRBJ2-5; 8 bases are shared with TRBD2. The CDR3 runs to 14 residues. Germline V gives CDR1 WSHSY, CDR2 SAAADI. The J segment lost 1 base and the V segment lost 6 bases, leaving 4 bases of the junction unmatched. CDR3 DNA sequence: TGCGCCAGCAGAAAACTAGCGGTCCAAGAGACCCAGTACTTC. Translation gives CASRKLAVQETQYF.

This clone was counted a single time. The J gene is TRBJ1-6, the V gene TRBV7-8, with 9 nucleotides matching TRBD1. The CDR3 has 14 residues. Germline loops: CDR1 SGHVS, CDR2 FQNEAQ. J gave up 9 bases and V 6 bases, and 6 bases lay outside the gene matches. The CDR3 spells CASRPDRGSSPLHF. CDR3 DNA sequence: TGTGCCAGCAGACCCGACAGGGGGAGTTCACCCCTCCACTTT.

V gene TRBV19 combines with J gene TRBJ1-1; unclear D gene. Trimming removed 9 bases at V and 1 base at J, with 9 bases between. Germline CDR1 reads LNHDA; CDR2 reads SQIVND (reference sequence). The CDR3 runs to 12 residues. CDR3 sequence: CASRAGNTEAFF. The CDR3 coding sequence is TGTGCCAGCCGAGCAGGGAACACTGAAGCTTTCTTT.

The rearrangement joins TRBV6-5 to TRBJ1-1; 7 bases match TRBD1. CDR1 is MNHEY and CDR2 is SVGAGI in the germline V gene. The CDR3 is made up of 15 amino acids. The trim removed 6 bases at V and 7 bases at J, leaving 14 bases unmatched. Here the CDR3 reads CASSPLGRGTYEAFF. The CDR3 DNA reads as TGTGCCAGCAGCCCCCTCGGCAGGGGGACCTATGAAGCTTTCTTT.